These 28 T cell receptor beta chains came from one sample sequenced in a study of ipilimumab plus nivolumab after autologous stem cell transplantation. Method: immunoSEQ multiplex PCR; TCRdb's copy keeps in-frame clones and lacks some. Among tens of thousands of clones listed, approximately 83% were seen once. Sequenced material: PBMCs, taken in a trial of ipilimumab plus nivolumab as post-transplant consolidation. These receptors were obtained from a male donor with diffuse large B-cell lymphoma.

This clone was detected a few times. CDR3 coding DNA: TGTGCCAGCAGCTTAACGGCTGGAGGGGGTGGCTACACCTTC. It specifies CASSLTAGGGGYTF. The rearrangement uses TRBV7-8 and TRBJ1-2; a possible D gene is TRBD1 (6 bases). Germline V CDR1 and CDR2: SGHVS, FQNEAQ. V lost 2 bases and J lost 7, with 14 bases in between. The CDR3 extends over 14 amino acids. The entire variable domain, with the rest obtained from reference TRBV7-8 and TRBJ1-2, is as follows: GAGVSQSPRYKVAKRGQDVALRCDPISGHVSLFWYQQALGQGPEFLTYFQNEAQLDKSGLPSDRFFAERPEGSVSTLKIQRTQQEDSAVYLCASSLTAGGGGYTFGSGTRLTVV.

The V gene is TRBV11-2, the J gene TRBJ1-1; D not resolved. Trimming took off 5 bases at V and 8 bases at J, with 12 bases between the two ends. CDR3 length equals 12 residues. Germline CDR1 and CDR2: SGHAT and FQNNGV. CDR3 coding DNA: TGTGCCAGCAGCCGGGATGGACGAGAAGCTTTCTTT. This encodes CASSRDGREAFF. The full variable domain, rest sourced from reference TRBV11-2 and TRBJ1-1, is EAGVAQSPRYKIIEKRQSVAFWCNPISGHATLYWYQQILGQGPKLLIQFQNNGVVDDSQLPKDRFSAERLKGVDSTLKIQPAKLEDSAVYLCASSRDGREAFFGQGTRLTVV.

This clone was detected once. V usage is TRBV6-5 and J usage is TRBJ1-2; 8 nucleotides line up with TRBD1. The V and J ends lost 4 bases and 4 bases, in that order; junction bases with no gene match: 2. The germline CDR1 and CDR2 sequences are MNHEY and SVGAGI. CDR3 length equals 13 residues. Here the CDR3 reads CASSWDRFYGYTF. In nucleotides, the CDR3 is TGTGCCAGCAGTTGGGACAGGTTCTATGGCTACACCTTC.

This chain connects TRBV4-1 to TRBJ2-7, with TRBD1 as a possible D gene (7 bases). Germline V gene lookup returns CDR1 MGHRA and CDR2 YSYEKL. The CDR3 runs to 16 residues. Trimming removed 0 bases from V and 4 bases from J, with 16 bases in between. As DNA, the CDR3 is TGCGCCAGCAGCCAAGAACAGGGGACTCGGTATTACGAGCAGTACTTC. This sequence encodes CASSQEQGTRYYEQYF.

The V gene is TRBV4-2, the J gene TRBJ1-5; TRBD1 matches 10 bases. After removal of 3 bases from V and 4 bases from J, the junction contained 3 bases not matched to a gene. Germline-derived CDR1 and CDR2 are LGHNA and YNFKEQ. This CDR3 is 15 amino acids long. CDR3 amino acids: CASSQTDRGNQPQHF. In nucleotides, the CDR3 is TGTGCCAGCAGCCAGACGGACAGGGGGAATCAGCCCCAGCATTTT.

This clone has a single count. J is TRBJ1-1 and V is TRBV5-1, with D perhaps TRBD1 (6 bases). Trimming shortened V by 2 bases and J by 2 bases, and 13 bases separated the two germline ends. CDR1 and CDR2 (germline): SGHRS, YFSETQ. The CDR3 runs to 15 residues. This CDR3 reads CASSFMGASNTEAFF. The DNA of the CDR3 is TGCGCCAGCAGCTTTATGGGGGCGAGCAACACTGAAGCTTTCTTT.

This chain connects TRBV5-1 to TRBJ2-3, with D hard to call. With 0 bases removed from V and 4 bases from J, the gap between germline ends came to 15 bases. CDR1 SGHRS and CDR2 YFSETQ come from the germline V gene. The CDR3 consists of 16 residues. The DNA of the CDR3 is TGCGCCAGCAGCTTGGAATTCTTGGCCAGTGCAGATACGCAGTATTTT. This sequence encodes CASSLEFLASADTQYF.

V gene TRBV5-5 combines with J gene TRBJ2-7; D may be TRBD1 (6 bases). Germline CDR1 reads SGHKS; CDR2 reads YYEKEE (reference sequence). V gave up 6 bases and J gave up 7 bases, with 20 bases separating them. CDR3 size: 14 residues. The CDR3 DNA is TGTGCCAGCACTAAAGGGGGTTCCCTCTGGGAGCAGTACTTC. Residues: CASTKGGSLWEQYF.

V is TRBV27 and J is TRBJ2-3, with 11 bases lining up with TRBD1. Germline V CDR1 and CDR2: MNHEY, SMNVEV (reference sequence). This CDR3 has 15 residues. V lost 5 bases and J lost 5; bases outside the gene matches: 6. This CDR3 reads CASSPGTGGVDTQYF. The DNA for the CDR3 is TGTGCCAGCAGTCCGGGGACAGGGGGGGTAGATACGCAGTATTTT.

With respect to this clone: Within the sample, other DNA sequences also encode this same CDR3. The CDR3 region has the DNA TGTGTCAGAAGCTTATCGAGACAGGGATGCACTGAAGCTTTCTTT. Translating gives CVRSLSRQGCTEAFF. The chain has TRBV7-5 and TRBJ1-1; the D call of TRBD1 is as the table states it, not checked on the DNA. TRBV7-5 is tagged as a pseudogene. The CDR3 extends over 15 amino acids.

The chain employs TRBV5-1 and TRBJ2-3, with TRBD2 matching 12 bases. This CDR3 spans 18 amino acids. Germline lookup yields CDR1 SGHRS and CDR2 YFSETQ. Trimming removed 4 bases from V and 2 bases from J; junction bases left unmatched: 11. CDR3 bases: TGCGCCAGCAGCCTACCCCCGGGACTAGCGGGTCCCACAGATACGCAGTATTTT. It translates to CASSLPPGLAGPTDTQYF.

The chain is built from TRBV5-1 and TRBJ1-1; 10 positions agree with TRBD1. CDR1 and CDR2 from the germline V gene are SGHRS and YFSETQ. The CDR3 totals 17 residues. V gave up 3 bases and J gave up 0 bases; unmatched junction bases: 8. This CDR3 reads CASSWDRGGRMNTEAFF. Here the CDR3 DNA reads TGCGCCAGCAGCTGGGACAGGGGAGGGAGAATGAACACTGAAGCTTTCTTT. Full variable domain (missing parts from reference TRBV5-1 and TRBJ1-1): KAGVTQTPRYLIKTRGQQVTLSCSPISGHRSVSWYQQTPGQGLQFLFEYFSETQRNKGNFPGRFSGRQFSNSRSEMNVSTLELGDSALYLCASSWDRGGRMNTEAFFGQGTRLTVV.

This chain links TRBV11-2 with TRBJ1-3; D ambiguous. This CDR3 spans 15 amino acids. Germline lookup yields CDR1 SGHAT and CDR2 FQNNGV. V gave up 4 bases and J gave up 4 bases, with 14 bases separating them. Here the CDR3 reads CASSYQVTSGNTIYF. As DNA, the CDR3 is TGTGCCAGCAGCTACCAGGTGACATCGGGAAACACCATATATTTT.

The chain joins TRBV14 to TRBJ1-6; 7 positions match TRBD1. The CDR3 totals 17 residues. V shed 1 base and J 4 bases; nucleotides not matched to a gene: 7. Germline CDR1 and CDR2: SGHDN and FVKESK. The CDR3, as DNA: TGTGCCAGCAGCCAAGTTTATGGGACAGCGTATAATTCACCCCTCCACTTT. As protein: CASSQVYGTAYNSPLHF.

This chain joins TRBV6-1 and TRBJ1-5, with 7 bases identical to TRBD1. V gave up 6 bases and J gave up 2 bases; unmatched junction bases: 13. The length of the CDR3 is 17 residues. Germline V gene data show CDR1 as MNHNS and CDR2 as SASEGT. The CDR3 loop is CASSEWTGQLGNQPQHF. The DNA of the CDR3 is TGTGCCAGCAGCGAATGGACAGGACAATTGGGCAATCAGCCCCAGCATTTT.

The chain has TRBV19 and TRBJ2-7; D perhaps matches TRBD1 (5 bases). The CDR3 has 15 residues. Germline V CDR1 and CDR2: LNHDA, SQIVND (reference sequence). V lost 3 bases and J 0 bases, leaving 12 bases between the germline ends. The CDR3 sequence: CASSILTDNSYEQYF. The CDR3 nucleotides read TGTGCCAGTAGTATCTTAACGGACAACTCCTACGAGCAGTACTTC. Together with reference TRBV19 and TRBJ2-7, the CDR3 gives the full variable domain: DGGITQSPKYLFRKEGQNVTLSCEQNLNHDAMYWYRQDPGQGLRLIYYSQIVNDFQKGDIAEGYSVSREKKESFPLTVTSAQKNPTAFYLCASSILTDNSYEQYFGPGTRLTVT.

The V gene is TRBV7-2, the J gene TRBJ2-7, with 8 bases matching TRBD1. Trimming removed 5 bases from V and 6 bases from J; junction bases left unmatched: 12. CDR1 is SGHTA and CDR2 is FQGNSA in the germline V gene. The CDR3 totals 15 residues. The CDR3 nucleotides read TGTGCCAGCAGCGTGGTCCGGACAGGGTCCAGCGAGCAGTACTTC. It codes for CASSVVRTGSSEQYF.

In its sample, this clone was seen a few times. The rearrangement joins TRBV4-1 to TRBJ2-3, with 7 bases matching TRBD2. Germline trimming cut 4 bases from V and 5 bases from J; bases unmatched to any gene: 9. The CDR3 spans 15 residues. CDR1 is MGHRA, CDR2 YSYEKL, per germline. The CDR3, as DNA: TGCGCCAGCAGCCCCTCGGTGGGGGGGGGAGATACGCAGTATTTT. Its protein is CASSPSVGGGDTQYF.

The chain combines TRBV5-4 with TRBJ1-1, with 8 bases matching TRBD1. The CDR3 runs to 15 residues. V lost 2 bases, J lost 1 base, and 4 bases stayed unmatched. From germline, CDR1 is SGHNT and CDR2 YYREEE (reference sequence). The CDR3 reads CASSFRDRPNTEAFF. CDR3 coding DNA: TGTGCCAGCAGCTTCCGGGACAGGCCGAACACTGAAGCTTTCTTT.

This clone was seen just once. This rearrangement joins TRBV7-8 to TRBJ2-2, with TRBD1 matching over 7 bases. V lost 4 bases and J lost 6; bases outside the gene matches: 14. Per germline, CDR1 SGHVS and CDR2 FQNEAQ. The CDR3 totals 17 residues. CDR3: CASSSSLDRPRAGELFF. The CDR3, as DNA: TGTGCCAGCAGCTCTTCCCTGGACAGGCCGAGAGCCGGGGAGCTGTTTTTT. The variable domain in full, completed from reference TRBV7-8 and TRBJ2-2, reads GAGVSQSPRYKVAKRGQDVALRCDPISGHVSLFWYQQALGQGPEFLTYFQNEAQLDKSGLPSDRFFAERPEGSVSTLKIQRTQQEDSAVYLCASSSSLDRPRAGELFFGEGSRLTVL.

The chain is built from TRBV7-9 and TRBJ1-2; D gene uncertain. CDR3 size: 13 residues. With 4 bases removed from V and 3 bases from J, the gap between germline ends came to 9 bases. Germline CDR1 reads SEHNR; CDR2 reads FQNEAQ (reference sequence). The CDR3 loop reads CASSSGQDYGYTF. CDR3 in DNA: TGTGCCAGCAGCTCCGGTCAGGACTATGGCTACACCTTC.

The V call is TRBV5-1, the J call TRBJ2-7; 7 positions match TRBD1. CDR1 SGHRS and CDR2 YFSETQ come from the germline V gene. With V trimmed by 4 bases and J by 1 base, 8 bases remained unmatched. CDR3 length: 15 amino acids. The CDR3, as DNA: TGCGCCAGCAGCCCGGTGGGGACAGCTTCCTACGAGCAGTACTTC. It is translated as CASSPVGTASYEQYF.

The V call is TRBV15, the J call TRBJ1-4; TRBD1 might be the D (5 bases). The CDR3 spans 13 residues. V lost 4 bases to trimming and J lost 7 bases, with 10 bases between them. Germline-derived CDR1 and CDR2 are LNHNV and YYDKDF (reference sequence). The CDR3 spells CATSNRGGEKLFF. Written as DNA, the CDR3 is TGTGCCACCAGCAATCGCGGGGGTGAAAAACTGTTTTTT.

The gene calls are TRBV5-4 and TRBJ2-5; perhaps D is TRBD1 or TRBD2 (5 bases each). This CDR3 has 13 residues. The germline CDR1 and CDR2 sequences are SGHNT and YYREEE (reference sequence). The V and J ends lost 1 base and 4 bases respectively, with 8 bases between them. The CDR3: CASSLPGTETQYF. The DNA of the CDR3 is TGTGCCAGCAGCTTGCCGGGGACAGAGACCCAGTACTTC.

The chain combines TRBV18 with TRBJ1-5; no firm D call. The CDR3 runs to 15 residues. Germline CDR1 KGHSH, CDR2 LQKENI. Trimming stripped 1 base from V and 5 bases from J, with 12 bases between. CDR3 DNA sequence: TGTGCCAGCTCACCACAGGGTAATAGAGATCAGCCCCAGCATTTT. Amino acid sequence: CASSPQGNRDQPQHF.

This chain connects TRBV6-5 to TRBJ1-5; a possible D gene is TRBD1 (5 bases). Germline V lookup: CDR1 MNHEY, CDR2 SVGAGI. The CDR3 has 15 amino acids. V was clipped by 0 bases and J by 6 bases, with 12 bases between them. CDR3: CASSYSGGFGQPQHF. For the CDR3, the DNA is TGTGCCAGCAGTTACTCGGGGGGATTCGGTCAGCCCCAGCATTTT.

The chain joins TRBV29-1 to TRBJ2-7; D uncertain. The CDR3 is 12 amino acids. The ends were cut back, 7 bases at V and 2 bases at J, with 12 bases in the middle. Germline assignment: CDR1 SQVTM and CDR2 ANQGSEA. The CDR3 loop reads CSAENGAYEQYF. Here the CDR3 DNA reads TGCAGCGCCGAAAATGGGGCCTACGAGCAGTACTTC.

This chain uses TRBV2 with TRBJ2-3; TRBD1 or TRBD2 may be the D gene (6 bases each). The CDR3 runs to 14 residues. Germline CDR1 reads SNHLY; CDR2 reads FYNNEI. V was clipped by 6 bases and J by 0 bases, with 10 bases between them. CDR3 bases: TGTGCCAGCAGCCCGGGGGCTAGCACAGATACGCAGTATTTT. It codes for CASSPGASTDTQYF.